This T cell receptor beta chain derives from a study of cytomegalovirus exposure and HLA in healthy donors. Study results and caveats: Cytomegalovirus association was assigned to more than 150 TCR beta chains. From TCR beta sequences, most subjects' HLA-A and HLA-B alleles were reportedly predicted accurately. One later analysis reportedly identified an Asian-associated ancestry cluster that showed fewer N-insertions than the roughly 670-donor mean. Certain indistinguishable V segments, among them TRBV6-2 and TRBV6-3, were excluded.

Use of 60 Vbeta and 13 Jbeta primers characterized the PCR. Some clones are missing from TCRdb's copy, which holds only in-frame ones; the method was immunoSEQ multiplex PCR. The sample has about 200,000 clones; 76% are singletons. The V gene's germline CDR1 is LNHDA and CDR2 SQIVND (reference sequence). V lost 5 bases, J lost 2 bases, and 9 bases lay in between. The CDR3 runs 14 residues. Concerning this clone itself: Its antigen remains unidentified.

Sequencing input: PBMCs. The receptor was derived from a young man in good health and CMV-seronegative. This rearrangement joins TRBV19 to TRBJ2-2; D possibly corresponds to TRBD2 (5 bases). CDR3 in amino acids: CASSGSGNTGELFF. CDR3 sequence (DNA): TGTGCCAGTAGTGGCAGCGGAAACACCGGGGAGCTGTTTTTT. Full variable domain (remainder filled in from reference TRBV19 and TRBJ2-2): DGGITQSPKYLFRKEGQNVTLSCEQNLNHDAMYWYRQDPGQGLRLIYYSQIVNDFQKGDIAEGYSVSREKKESFPLTVTSAQKNPTAFYLCASSGSGNTGELFFGEGSRLTVL.